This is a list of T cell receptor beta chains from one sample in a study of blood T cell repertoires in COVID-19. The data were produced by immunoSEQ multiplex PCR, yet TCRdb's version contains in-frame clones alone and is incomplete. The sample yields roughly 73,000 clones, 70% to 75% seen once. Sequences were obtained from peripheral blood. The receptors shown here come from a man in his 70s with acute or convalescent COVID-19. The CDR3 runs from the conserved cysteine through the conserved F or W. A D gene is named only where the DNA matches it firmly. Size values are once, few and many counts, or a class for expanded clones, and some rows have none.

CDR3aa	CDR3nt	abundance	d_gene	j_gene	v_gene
CASSFSRGRETQYF	TGTGCCAGCAGCTTTAGCAGGGGGCGGGAGACCCAGTACTTC	.	TRBD1	TRBJ2-5	TRBV7-2
CSVVGLSNYGYTF	TGCAGCGTTGTGGGGCTCTCCAACTATGGCTACACCTTC	.	.	TRBJ1-2	TRBV29-1
CASSVSGTNTGELFF	TGCGCCAGCAGCGTATCCGGGACTAACACCGGGGAGCTGTTTTTT	.	.	TRBJ2-2	TRBV5-1
CASLEQGAIGELFF	TGTGCCAGCTTAGAACAGGGGGCGATCGGGGAGCTGTTTTTT	.	TRBD1	TRBJ2-2	TRBV2
CASSSTGQGLKNEQYF	TGTGCCAGCAGCTCGACGGGACAGGGATTGAAAAACGAGCAGTACTTC	.	TRBD1	TRBJ2-7	TRBV5-6
CASSSPGLAAYEQYF	TGTGCCAGCAGTTCCCCGGGACTAGCGGCCTACGAGCAGTACTTC	.	TRBD2	TRBJ2-7	TRBV28
CASSPDRVEYGYTF	TGCGCCAGCAGCCCGGACAGGGTGGAGTATGGCTACACCTTC	few	TRBD1	TRBJ1-2	TRBV5-1
CASSFETNEKLFF	TGTGCCAGCAGTTTTGAGACTAATGAAAAACTGTTTTTT	.	.	TRBJ1-4	TRBV28
CASSPSLGQGYEQYF	TGTGCCAGCTCACCGTCTCTTGGACAGGGTTACGAGCAGTACTTC	.	TRBD1	TRBJ2-7	TRBV18
CASSPGTGGNQPQHF	TGTGCCAGCTCGCCGGGGACAGGCGGCAATCAGCCCCAGCATTTT	.	TRBD1	TRBJ1-5	TRBV18
CARPRGGGNTEAFF	TGTGCCAGGCCCAGGGGCGGGGGGAACACTGAAGCTTTCTTT	.	.	TRBJ1-1	TRBV27
CASSDEGWSGYTF	TGTGCCAGCAGCGATGAGGGATGGAGTGGCTACACCTTC	many	.	TRBJ1-2	TRBV5-4
CASSPGTSTDTQYF	TGTGCCAGCAGCCCCGGGACTAGCACAGATACGCAGTATTTT	.	.	TRBJ2-3	TRBV7-3
CASERGQGAYEQYF	TGTGCCAGCGAACGGGGACAGGGGGCCTACGAGCAGTACTTC	.	TRBD1	TRBJ2-7	TRBV6-6
CASSRDTGVRGYTF	TGTGCCAGCAGCCGAGACACAGGGGTCCGGGGCTACACCTTC	.	TRBD1	TRBJ1-2	TRBV7-8
CASSRAQGAMNEQFF	TGTGCCAGCTCACGGGCACAGGGGGCGATGAATGAGCAGTTCTTC	once	TRBD1	TRBJ2-1	TRBV18
CASSWTSRTTEQYF	TGTGCCAGCAGCTGGACTAGCAGGACTACCGAGCAGTACTTC	.	TRBD2	TRBJ2-7	TRBV5-8
CASITSGTGVTGELFF	TGTGCCAGCATTACTTCCGGCACAGGGGTGACCGGGGAGCTGTTTTTT	once	TRBD1	TRBJ2-2	TRBV7-2
CASSPLRGATDTQYF	TGTGCCAGCAGCCCATTGCGCGGGGCGACAGATACGCAGTATTTT	.	.	TRBJ2-3	TRBV3-1/TRBV3-2
CASRQTGVAGELFF	TGTGCCAGCAGACAGACAGGAGTGGCCGGGGAGCTGTTTTTT	.	.	TRBJ2-2	TRBV25-1
CASSSAGGRNEKLFF	TGTGCCAGCAGTTCGGCGGGGGGCCGGAATGAAAAACTGTTTTTT	.	.	TRBJ1-4	TRBV27
CASSTESTGELFF	TGTGCCAGCAGCACCGAGAGCACCGGGGAGCTGTTTTTT	.	.	TRBJ2-2	TRBV7-9
CATSREGPGQGLYNEQFF	TGTGCCACCAGCAGAGAAGGGCCGGGACAGGGTCTGTACAATGAGCAGTTCTTC	.	TRBD1	TRBJ2-1	TRBV15
CASSLARGREQYF	TGTGCCAGCAGTTTAGCGCGGGGGAGGGAGCAGTACTTC	.	TRBD2	TRBJ2-7	TRBV12-3/TRBV12-4
CASSLFIGRRGDTQYF	TGTGCCAGCAGCCTATTCATCGGTCGCCGGGGTGATACGCAGTATTTT	.	.	TRBJ2-3	TRBV7-8
CASSDHGGTGSPLHF	TGCGCCAGCAGTGACCACGGCGGTACCGGGTCACCCCTCCACTTT	.	.	TRBJ1-6	TRBV10-1
CASSWTGNEQFF	TGTGCCAGCAGCTGGACAGGAAATGAGCAGTTCTTC	.	TRBD1	TRBJ2-1	TRBV11-1
CASSYGGNTGELFF	TGTGCCAGCAGCTACGGGGGTAACACCGGGGAGCTGTTTTTT	.	.	TRBJ2-2	TRBV14
CASSPPSRYEQYF	TGTGCCAGCAGCCCCCCAAGCCGCTACGAGCAGTACTTC	.	.	TRBJ2-7	TRBV3-1/TRBV3-2
CASTGRTRSGNTIYF	TGTGCCAGCACTGGGAGGACCCGCTCTGGAAACACCATATATTTT	.	.	TRBJ1-3	TRBV28
CASSLWERDYNEQFF	TGTGCCAGCAGCTTATGGGAGCGGGATTACAATGAGCAGTTCTTC	.	TRBD2	TRBJ2-1	TRBV5-6
CAIRQGERDNEQFF	TGTGCCATCAGGCAGGGGGAAAGGGACAATGAGCAGTTCTTC	few	TRBD1	TRBJ2-1	TRBV10-3
CASSQDSASTGGANTIYF	TGTGCCAGCAGCCAAGATTCGGCGTCGACAGGGGGCGCGAACACCATATATTTT	.	TRBD1	TRBJ1-3	TRBV3-1/TRBV3-2
CASSLEGGNQETQYF	TGTGCCAGCAGCTTAGAAGGAGGGAACCAAGAGACCCAGTACTTC	.	.	TRBJ2-5	TRBV7-8
CASSARVGAGELFF	TGTGCCAGCAGCGCGCGCGTAGGAGCCGGGGAGCTGTTTTTT	few	.	TRBJ2-2	TRBV13
CASTLFGEQFF	TGTGCCAGTACCCTATTCGGGGAGCAGTTCTTC	once	.	TRBJ2-1	TRBV19
CASSPGTRGEQYF	TGTGCCAGCTCACCCGGGACTAGGGGCGAGCAGTACTTC	once	TRBD2	TRBJ2-7	TRBV18
CASSLASGSQADTQYF	TGTGCCAGCAGCCTCGCAAGCGGGAGTCAAGCAGATACGCAGTATTTT	.	TRBD2	TRBJ2-3	TRBV7-9
CASSIMRRGNQETQYF	TGTGCCAGTAGTATAATGCGGCGAGGCAACCAAGAGACCCAGTACTTC	.	.	TRBJ2-5	TRBV19
CASSLWTGDADQPQHF	TGTGCCAGCAGTTTATGGACAGGGGACGCGGATCAGCCCCAGCATTTT	few	TRBD1	TRBJ1-5	TRBV28
CASSRQGGGGDEQFF	TGTGCCAGCAGCCGACAGGGCGGCGGAGGGGATGAGCAGTTCTTC	.	.	TRBJ2-1	TRBV9
CASSVGAGGYTF	TGTGCCAGCAGTGTAGGGGCCGGAGGCTACACCTTC	.	.	TRBJ1-2	TRBV25-1